The T cell receptor (beta chain) under discussion was sequenced for a study of blood T cell repertoires in COVID-19. This CDR3 has 15 amino acids. Germline CDR1 SGDLS, CDR2 YYNGEE. The V and J ends lost 3 bases and 4 bases respectively, with 14 bases between them. Profiled with immunoSEQ multiplex PCR; TCRdb holds only in-frame clones, not every one. The sample has approximately 290,000 clones, roughly 87% seen once. V gene TRBV9 combines with J gene TRBJ1-3; D is uncertain. The sample taken for sequencing was peripheral blood. The clonotype originates from a young man with active or convalescent COVID-19. The chain's CDR3 is CASSGPDKNGNTIYF. The CDR3, as DNA: TGTGCCAGCAGCGGACCAGACAAGAACGGAAACACCATATATTTT.